This T cell receptor beta chain was obtained from a study of blood T cell repertoires in COVID-19. With 5 bases removed from V and 5 bases from J, the gap between germline ends came to 9 bases. The CDR3 length is 11 residues. Germline V gives CDR1 DFQATT, CDR2 SNEGSKA (reference sequence). Profiling relied on immunoSEQ multiplex PCR, and the TCRdb table lists in-frame clones only, not all of them. The data show more than 300,000 clones, around nine tenths seen once. This chain connects TRBV20-1 to TRBJ1-2; D is possibly TRBD1 (6 bases). The sample consisted of peripheral blood. The TCR originated in a woman in her 30s with COVID-19, enrolled during active disease. DNA of the CDR3: TGCAGTGCTGGGGGCCGGTATGGCTACACCTTC. It yields the protein CSAGGRYGYTF.